This TCR beta chain was identified during a study of Graves' ophthalmopathy and Graves' hyperthyroidism (dated by TCRdb to 2017 to 2018). Broadly, across the study: Peripheral blood was collected at initial diagnosis, before any treatment. To tell Graves' ophthalmopathy apart from Graves' hyperthyroidism, and to predict which patients would progress to ophthalmopathy, the study relied on TCR beta repertoire signatures. In total, around 130 blood samples were TCR-sequenced: approximately 42 ophthalmopathy, some 75 hyperthyroidism and about 17 hyperthyroidism-to-ophthalmopathy patients. To explore V-J signatures that separate ophthalmopathy from hyperthyroidism, a discovery set of around 97 patients was enrolled, consisting of about 43 with ophthalmopathy and approximately 60 with stable hyperthyroidism. An independent validation cohort was composed of roughly 19 hyperthyroidism patients and around 16 patients who later progressed from hyperthyroidism to ophthalmopathy. In roughly six hyperthyroidism patients, the T-cell repertoires found in thyroid tissue were compared with those found in blood. After sampling, hyperthyroidism patients received methimazole starting at 30 mg daily, and ophthalmopathy patients received high-dose intravenous methylprednisolone. The 95 to 100 discovery patients were randomly divided into training and test sets at a 7:3 ratio. Results and caveats for the whole study, not just this receptor: No statistical method was used to predetermine the sample size, and group allocation was not hidden from the investigators. In cross-validation, the 13-signature model distinguished ophthalmopathy from stable hyperthyroidism with 85% to 90% sensitivity and around 82% specificity, and in the test set the corresponding values were approximately 79% and 70%. In validation, the model predicted ophthalmopathy progression with 70.59% sensitivity and around 72% specificity; roughly 11 predicted patients were CT-confirmed with GO in a median of around 6 months. Among expanded thyroid clonotypes with frequency above 0.001, most also showed up in blood, which suggests that blood repertoires may reflect the thyroid immune response.

CDR1 and CDR2, looked up from the germline V gene, are MNHEY and SVGAGI. Spanning cysteine to phenylalanine, the CDR3 consists of 15 amino acids. Only the CDR3 portion is preserved as DNA: 45 bases, with reading frame beginning at the first base. Clipping removes 4 bases from V and 3 bases from J, with 5 as the unmatched junction base count. Hyperthyroidism was considered stable if no progression to ophthalmopathy occurred within 18 months of follow-up. Patients with hyperthyroidism were aged 18 to 65 years, had been newly diagnosed, and had a disease duration of less than 2 months. Anyone with other autoimmune diseases, uncontrolled infections, pregnancy or lactation was excluded from the study. Clinical symptoms, serum thyroxine, TRAb, thyroid ultrasound and orbital computed tomography formed the basis of the diagnosis. Using Ficoll-Paque density gradient centrifugation, PBMCs were isolated from roughly 9.2 ml of fresh peripheral blood. Trizol reagent was used to extract the total RNA, and its quality was then checked on an Agilent 2100 Bioanalyzer.

This clonotype was counted many times. The antigen it recognizes is unknown. Qualities for individual bases were not recorded, and no much larger clone is one base off. For repertoire sequencing, TCR beta CDR3 regions were amplified from RNA transcripts. The first round of RT-PCR was done with HTBI primers and the Qiagen OneStep RT-PCR kit, and was followed by a second round of multiplex PCR, then size selection and purification. Sequencing of the libraries was carried out on an Illumina HiSeq2000 in paired-end mode with 100 bp reads. On the study's bioinformatics: Reads were processed with SOAPnuke, discarding reads with adapters, uncalled bases, mean Phred below 15, or no exact constant-primer or identifier match. COPE v1.2.5 was used to merge high-quality paired reads. Each unique nucleotide sequence was treated as a clonotype, and MiTCR v1.1 was used to align the clonotypes to the IMGT TRB V, D and J references. Analysis was restricted to V-J combinations with a frequency above 0.0001, which covered 98% to 99.2% of repertoires. For each V-J combination, a TCR clonal expansion and chaos score was defined as the ratio of F50 clonal expansion to chaos observed in the TCRdist matrix. Features were reduced by Welch's t-statistics and random forest to around 14 V-J combinations, which fed a naive Bayes classifier. The Morisita-Horn index was used to measure how similar the thyroid and blood repertoires were. The public reads were reprocessed in TCRdb via fastp at Q25 and MiXCR, keeping in-frame beta chains. Every CDR3 protein is listed once, alongside the most common genes and DNA of its rows. V and J calls and clone size were set by TCRdb, not the authors. In all, the sample holds 400,000 or so distinct CDR3 sequences, and roughly 14% of those were seen once. Roughly 7% of the sample goes to the ten largest clones.

Sequencing was done on a sample of peripheral blood. The receptor comes from a woman under 30 with stable Graves' hyperthyroidism. Donor details come from another sample of the same person, matched by shared clones. This chain is built from TRBV6-5 and TRBJ1-2, with 10 bases in between that match TRBD1. The CDR3: CASSFAGTGDYGYTF. The nucleotides read TGTGCCAGCAGTTTCGCCGGGACAGGGGACTATGGCTACACCTTC.